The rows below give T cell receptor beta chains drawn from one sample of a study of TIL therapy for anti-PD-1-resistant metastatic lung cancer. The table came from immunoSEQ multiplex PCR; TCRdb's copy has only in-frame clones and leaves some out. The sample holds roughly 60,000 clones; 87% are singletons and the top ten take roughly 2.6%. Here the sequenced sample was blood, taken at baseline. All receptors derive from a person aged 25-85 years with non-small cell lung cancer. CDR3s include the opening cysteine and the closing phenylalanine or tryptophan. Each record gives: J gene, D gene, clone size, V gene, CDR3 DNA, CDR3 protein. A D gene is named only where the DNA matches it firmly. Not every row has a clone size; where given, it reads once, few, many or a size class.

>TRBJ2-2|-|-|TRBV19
TGTGCCAGTAGTTCTAGTTCCGGGACCCGGGCCGGGGAGCTGTTTTTT
CASSSSSGTRAGELFF
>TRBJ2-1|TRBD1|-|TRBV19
TGTGCCAGTAGTATCACGGACAGGGCGCCCTACAATGAGCAGTTCTTC
CASSITDRAPYNEQFF
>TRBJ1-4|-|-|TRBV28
TGTGCCAGCAGTTGGGGCCCAAATGAAAAACTGTTTTTT
CASSWGPNEKLFF
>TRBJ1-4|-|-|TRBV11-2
TGTGCCAGCAGCATCCGGACAGCACCAAATGAAAAACTGTTTTTT
CASSIRTAPNEKLFF
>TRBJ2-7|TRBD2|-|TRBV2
TGTGCCAGCAGACTAGCGGCTAGCTCCTACGAGCAGTACTTC
CASRLAASSYEQYF
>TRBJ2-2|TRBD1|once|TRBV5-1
TGCGCCAGCAGCTCGGGGGACAGGGTGGTGAACACCGGGGAGCTGTTTTTT
CASSSGDRVVNTGELFF
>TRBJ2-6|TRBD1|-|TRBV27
TGTGCCAGCAGTTCGGACAGGGCGCCCCTCTGGGCCAACGTCCTGACTTTC
CASSSDRAPLWANVLTF
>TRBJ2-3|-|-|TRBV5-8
TGTGCCAGCCCCCCCCGAGATACGCAGTATTTT
CASPPRDTQYF
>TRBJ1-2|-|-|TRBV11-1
TGTGCCAGCAGCCGGGGGGCCACTAACTATGGCTACACCTTC
CASSRGATNYGYTF
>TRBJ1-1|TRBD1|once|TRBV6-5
TGTGCCAGCACTAGGGACAGGGTAGGTGGGGAAGCTTTCTTT
CASTRDRVGGEAFF
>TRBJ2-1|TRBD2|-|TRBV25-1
TGTGCCAGCAGTGACCTCCAAGGCGCTAGCGGGACACAGTTCTTC
CASSDLQGASGTQFF
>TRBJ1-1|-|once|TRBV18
TGTGCCAGCTCACCAGCTCAGGGGCAGGCTTTCTTT
CASSPAQGQAFF
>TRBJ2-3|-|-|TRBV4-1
TGCGCCAGCAGCCATAATACAGATACGCAGTATTTT
CASSHNTDTQYF
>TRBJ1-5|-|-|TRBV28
TGTGCCACCGGGCGGGGAAGCAATCAGCCCCAGCATTTT
CATGRGSNQPQHF